These T cell receptor beta chains were read from a single sample in a study of blood T cell repertoires in COVID-19. Data came from immunoSEQ multiplex PCR; TCRdb stores just in-frame clones and leaves some out. This repertoire shows 50,000 or so clones, 60% to 80% found once; its top ten account for 20%. Sequenced input: peripheral blood. The receptors derive from a human donor with active or convalescent COVID-19. The donor label of this sample is uncertain. The CDR3 runs from the conserved cysteine through the conserved F or W. Each record gives: V gene, CDR3 protein.

TRBV19	CASSIDKIGGQFF
TRBV7-2	CASSLAHTNYGYTF
TRBV28	CASSNSNTGELFF
TRBV5-6	CASSLSGSVAYGYTF
TRBV5-4	CASSSGDVYEQYF
TRBV5-6	CASISYGRAYLYEQYF
TRBV9	CASSVGTGGNTIYF
TRBV3-1/TRBV3-2	CASSPQGEEKLFF
TRBV5-5	CASSNLGDSTGELFF
TRBV4-1	CASSQDILMRQGYQPQHF
TRBV5-1	CASSLDNVGAEAFF
TRBV2	CASLGGGYEQYF
TRBV29-1	CSVGVSLWGLSHEQYF
TRBV5-1	CASGNPGQGYNEQFF
TRBV3-1/TRBV3-2	CASSQDRRRSKYF
TRBV15	CATRGRLGNEKLFF
TRBV28	CASRIAGMNTGELFF
TRBV5-4	CASSLGTGMEKLFF